This T cell receptor (beta chain) was documented in a study of cytomegalovirus exposure and HLA in healthy donors. Study conclusions and caveats: Per published reports, the classifier diagnosed cytomegalovirus status with high specificity and sensitivity.

In the PCR, 60 Vbeta and 13 Jbeta primers were used. The table came from immunoSEQ multiplex PCR; TCRdb's copy has only in-frame clones and leaves some out. This table holds 90,000 to 150,000 clones, approximately 75% found once. The CDR3 sequence is 15 residues long. After removal of 5 bases from V and 4 bases from J, the junction contained 9 bases not matched to a gene. The germline gives CDR1 SGHTA, CDR2 FQGNSA. Regarding this clone: What it recognizes is unknown.

What was sequenced was PBMCs. V usage is TRBV7-2 and J usage is TRBJ2-3; 7 bases fit TRBD2. The TCR sequence derives from a middle-aged man in good health and CMV-seronegative. This chain's CDR3 is CASSPRLAIADTQYF. The CDR3 nucleotides are TGTGCCAGCAGCCCGAGACTAGCTATAGCAGATACGCAGTATTTT.